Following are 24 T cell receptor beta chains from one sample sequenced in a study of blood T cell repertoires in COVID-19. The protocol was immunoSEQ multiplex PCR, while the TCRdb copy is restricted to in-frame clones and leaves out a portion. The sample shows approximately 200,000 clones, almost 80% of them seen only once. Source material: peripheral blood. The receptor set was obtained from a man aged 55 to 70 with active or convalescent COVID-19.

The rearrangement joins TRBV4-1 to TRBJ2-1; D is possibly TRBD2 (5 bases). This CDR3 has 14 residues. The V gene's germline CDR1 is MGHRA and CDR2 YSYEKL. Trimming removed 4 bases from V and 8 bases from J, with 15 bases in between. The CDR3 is CASSPTTSSDEQFF. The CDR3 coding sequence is TGCGCCAGCAGCCCAACAACAAGTAGCGATGAGCAGTTCTTC.

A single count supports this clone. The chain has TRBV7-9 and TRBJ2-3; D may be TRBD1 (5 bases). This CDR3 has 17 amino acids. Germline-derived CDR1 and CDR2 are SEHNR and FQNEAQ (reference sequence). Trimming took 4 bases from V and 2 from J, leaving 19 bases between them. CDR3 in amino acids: CASSSRKGVDFTDTQYF. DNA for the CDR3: TGTGCCAGCAGCTCGCGTAAAGGGGTCGATTTCACAGATACGCAGTATTTT. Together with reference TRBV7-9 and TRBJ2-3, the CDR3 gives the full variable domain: DTGVSQNPRHKITKRGQNVTFRCDPISEHNRLYWYRQTLGQGPEFLTYFQNEAQLEKSRLLSDRFSAERPKGSFSTLEIQRTEQGDSAMYLCASSSRKGVDFTDTQYFGPGTRLTVL.

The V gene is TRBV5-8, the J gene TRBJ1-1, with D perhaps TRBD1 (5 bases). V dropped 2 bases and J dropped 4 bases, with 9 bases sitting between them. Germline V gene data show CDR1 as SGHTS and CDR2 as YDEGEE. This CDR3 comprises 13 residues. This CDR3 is CASSLNRRTEAFF. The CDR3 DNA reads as TGTGCCAGCAGCTTAAACAGGCGCACTGAAGCTTTCTTT.

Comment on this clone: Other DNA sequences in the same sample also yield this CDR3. The CDR3 region has the DNA TGCGCCAGCAGCTTGAGAGGGGGCCCGCCTGGAAACACCATATATTTT. This gives the protein CASSLRGGPPGNTIYF. V usage is TRBV5-1 and J usage is TRBJ1-3; 7 bases are shared with TRBD1. CDR1 and CDR2 (germline): SGHRS, YFSETQ. The CDR3 sequence is 16 residues long. Unmatched junction bases numbered 6, after V lost 1 base and J lost 2 bases.

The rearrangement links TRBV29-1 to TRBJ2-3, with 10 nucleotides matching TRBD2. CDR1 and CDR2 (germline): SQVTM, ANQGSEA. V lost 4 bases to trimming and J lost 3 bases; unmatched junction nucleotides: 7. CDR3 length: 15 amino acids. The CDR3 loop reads CSVAGSSGRTDTQYF. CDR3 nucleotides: TGCAGCGTTGCGGGCTCTAGCGGGAGAACAGATACGCAGTATTTT.

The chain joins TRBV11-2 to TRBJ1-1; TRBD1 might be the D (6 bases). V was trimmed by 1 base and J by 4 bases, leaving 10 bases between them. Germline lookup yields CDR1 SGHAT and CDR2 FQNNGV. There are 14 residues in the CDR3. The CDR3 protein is CASSLGGTITEAFF. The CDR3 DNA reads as TGTGCCAGCAGCTTAGGGGGGACAATCACTGAAGCTTTCTTT.

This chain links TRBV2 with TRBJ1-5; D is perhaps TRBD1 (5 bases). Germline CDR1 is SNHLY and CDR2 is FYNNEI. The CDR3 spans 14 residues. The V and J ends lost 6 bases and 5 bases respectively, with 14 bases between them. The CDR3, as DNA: TGTGCCAGCAGGGGGGGACGGGGAGATCAGCCCCAGCATTTT. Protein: CASRGGRGDQPQHF.

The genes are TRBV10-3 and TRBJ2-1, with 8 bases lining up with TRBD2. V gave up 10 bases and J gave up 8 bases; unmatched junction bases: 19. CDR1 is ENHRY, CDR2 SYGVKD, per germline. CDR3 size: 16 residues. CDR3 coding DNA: TGTGCCACCAGGACGGGGGCCGGTAGCGGGAACCATGAGCAGTTCTTC. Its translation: CATRTGAGSGNHEQFF.

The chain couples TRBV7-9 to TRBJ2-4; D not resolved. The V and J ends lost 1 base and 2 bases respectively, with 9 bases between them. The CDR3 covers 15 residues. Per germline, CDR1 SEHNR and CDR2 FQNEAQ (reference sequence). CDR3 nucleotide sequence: TGTGCCAGCAGCTTAGATCCCCGTCCCAAAAACATTCAGTACTTC. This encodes CASSLDPRPKNIQYF.

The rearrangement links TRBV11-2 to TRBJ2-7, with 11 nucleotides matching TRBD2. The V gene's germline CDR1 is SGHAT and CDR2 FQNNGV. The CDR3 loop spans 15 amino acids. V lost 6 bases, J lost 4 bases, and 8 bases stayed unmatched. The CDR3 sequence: CASRPISGRGYEQYF. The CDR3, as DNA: TGTGCCAGCAGGCCTATTAGCGGGAGGGGTTACGAGCAGTACTTC.

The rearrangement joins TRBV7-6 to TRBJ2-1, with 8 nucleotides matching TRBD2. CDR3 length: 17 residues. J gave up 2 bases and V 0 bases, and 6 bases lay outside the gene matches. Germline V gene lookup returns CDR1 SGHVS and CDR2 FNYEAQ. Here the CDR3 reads CASSLAPAGGPYNEQFF. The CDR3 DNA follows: TGTGCCAGCAGCTTAGCGCCCGCGGGAGGACCCTACAATGAGCAGTTCTTC.

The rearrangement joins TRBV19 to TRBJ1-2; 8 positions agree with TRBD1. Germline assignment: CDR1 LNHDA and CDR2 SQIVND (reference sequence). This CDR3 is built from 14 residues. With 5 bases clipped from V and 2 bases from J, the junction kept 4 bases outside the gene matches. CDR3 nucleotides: TGTGCCAGTAGTGCTCAGGGGGCGAACTATGGCTACACCTTC. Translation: CASSAQGANYGYTF.

DNA of the CDR3: TGTGCCAGCAGCCCGGGACTAGCGAACTACAATGAGCAGTTCTTC. Its protein product is CASSPGLANYNEQFF. V gene TRBV3-1 (or the pseudogene TRBV3-2) combines with J gene TRBJ2-1, with 10 bases that match TRBD2. Germline trimming cut 4 bases from V and 3 bases from J; bases unmatched to any gene: 3. This CDR3 comprises 15 residues. From germline, CDR1 is LGHDT and CDR2 YNNKEL (reference sequence).

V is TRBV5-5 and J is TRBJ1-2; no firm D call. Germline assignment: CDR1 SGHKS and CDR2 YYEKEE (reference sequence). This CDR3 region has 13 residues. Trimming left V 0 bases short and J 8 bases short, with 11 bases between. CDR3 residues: CASSLARAGGYTF. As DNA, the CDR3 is TGTGCCAGCAGCTTGGCGAGGGCCGGCGGCTACACCTTC.

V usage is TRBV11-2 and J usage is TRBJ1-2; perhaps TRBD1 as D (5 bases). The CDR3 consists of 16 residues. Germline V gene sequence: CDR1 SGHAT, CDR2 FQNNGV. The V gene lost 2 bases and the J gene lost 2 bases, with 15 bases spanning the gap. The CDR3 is CASSLRSAWTNYGYTF. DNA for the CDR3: TGTGCCAGCAGCTTAAGGTCAGCTTGGACAAACTATGGCTACACCTTC. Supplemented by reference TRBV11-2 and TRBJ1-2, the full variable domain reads EAGVAQSPRYKIIEKRQSVAFWCNPISGHATLYWYQQILGQGPKLLIQFQNNGVVDDSQLPKDRFSAERLKGVDSTLKIQPAKLEDSAVYLCASSLRSAWTNYGYTFGSGTRLTVV.

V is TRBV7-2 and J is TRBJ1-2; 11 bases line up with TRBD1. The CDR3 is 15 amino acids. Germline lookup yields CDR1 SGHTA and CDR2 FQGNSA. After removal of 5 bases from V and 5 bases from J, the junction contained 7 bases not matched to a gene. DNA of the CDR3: TGTGCCAGCAGCGGAAGGACAGGGGGCGCGTATGGCTACACCTTC. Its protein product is CASSGRTGGAYGYTF.

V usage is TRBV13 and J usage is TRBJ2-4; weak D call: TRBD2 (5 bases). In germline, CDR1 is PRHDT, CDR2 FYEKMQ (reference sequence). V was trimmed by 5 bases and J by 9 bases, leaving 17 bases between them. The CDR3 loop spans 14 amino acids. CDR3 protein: CASSPGPGKVIQYF. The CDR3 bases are TGTGCCAGCAGCCCCGGTCCGGGGAAGGTCATTCAGTACTTC.

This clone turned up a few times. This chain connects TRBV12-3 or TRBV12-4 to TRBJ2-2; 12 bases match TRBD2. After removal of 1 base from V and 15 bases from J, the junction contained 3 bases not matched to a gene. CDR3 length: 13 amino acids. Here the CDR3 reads CASSLGLAGELFF. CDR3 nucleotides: TGTGCCAGCAGTTTAGGACTAGCGGGAGAGTTGTTTTTT.

In nucleotides, the CDR3 is TGTGCCAGCAGCCAAGCGGGACTAGCGGGAGCCAAAAACATTCAGTACTTC. Its translation is CASSQAGLAGAKNIQYF. V and J are TRBV3-1 (or the pseudogene TRBV3-2) and TRBJ2-4; 12 nucleotides line up with TRBD2. V shed 1 base, J shed 0 bases, and the junction held 1 base outside the gene matches. Germline lookup yields CDR1 LGHDT and CDR2 YNNKEL (reference sequence). The CDR3 has 17 residues.

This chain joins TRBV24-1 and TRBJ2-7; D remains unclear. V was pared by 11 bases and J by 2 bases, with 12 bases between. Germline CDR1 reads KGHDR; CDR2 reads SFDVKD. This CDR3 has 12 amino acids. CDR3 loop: CARHGGPYEQYF. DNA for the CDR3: TGTGCCAGGCATGGTGGGCCCTACGAGCAGTACTTC.

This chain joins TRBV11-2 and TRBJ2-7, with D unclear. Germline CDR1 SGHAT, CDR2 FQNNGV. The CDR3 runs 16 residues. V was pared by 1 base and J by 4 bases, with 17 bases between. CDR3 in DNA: TGTGCCAGCAGCTTAGGACTCGGTGCTAGTTTGTACGAGCAGTACTTC. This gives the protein CASSLGLGASLYEQYF.

As DNA, the CDR3 is TGTGCCAGCAGTGAAGACAGGGTGGAAATTTTCTTT. Translating gives CASSEDRVEIFF. The rearrangement joins TRBV6-1 to TRBJ1-1; tentatively, D is TRBD1 (6 bases). Germline lookup yields CDR1 MNHNS and CDR2 SASEGT. The CDR3 consists of 12 residues. Trimming removed 1 base at V and 13 bases at J, with 13 bases between.

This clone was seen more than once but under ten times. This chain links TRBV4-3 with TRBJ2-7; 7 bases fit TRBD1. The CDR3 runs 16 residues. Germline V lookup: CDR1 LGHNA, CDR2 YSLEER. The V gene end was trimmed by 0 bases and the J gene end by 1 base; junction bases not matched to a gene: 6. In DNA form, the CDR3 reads TGCGCCAGCAGCCAAGATCTTCGGGACAGTTCCTACGAGCAGTACTTC. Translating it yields CASSQDLRDSSYEQYF.

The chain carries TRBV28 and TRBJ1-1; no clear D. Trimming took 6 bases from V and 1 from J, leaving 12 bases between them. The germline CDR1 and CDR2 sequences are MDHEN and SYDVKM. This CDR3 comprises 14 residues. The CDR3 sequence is CASSPLTRNTEAFF. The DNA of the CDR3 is TGTGCCAGCAGCCCACTGACAAGGAACACTGAAGCTTTCTTT.